This is a list of T cell receptor beta chains from one sample in a study of human T cells and chemical hapten exposure. TCRdb reprocessed the RACE reads via MiXCR and lists one record per CDR3 protein. The data show some 98,000 distinct CDR3 sequences, 11% seen once. Sequencing used whole blood, obtained in connection with sensitization to the hapten diphenylcyclopropenone (DPC). These receptors all come from an older woman with alopecia areata. Some clones in this sample may be carry-over from other donors' samples. Each CDR3 is given with its conserved first and last residue. The D gene is left open where the match is weak. Some rows have no size entry. The others give once, few or many, or a class for an expanded clone.

V	J	size	D	CDR3	DNA
TRBV5-4	TRBJ2-1	many	NA	CASSLGLGTFNNEQFF	TGTGCCAGCAGCTTGGGTCTCGGGACCTTCAACAATGAGCAGTTCTTC
TRBV9	TRBJ2-2	many	TRBD2	CASSVTSGGAGTGELFF	TGTGCCAGCAGCGTAACTAGCGGGGGGGCTGGCACCGGGGAGCTGTTTTTT
TRBV7-3	TRBJ2-7	many	NA	CASSRWGNSYEQYF	TGTGCCAGCAGTAGATGGGGCAACTCCTACGAGCAGTACTTC
TRBV20-1	TRBJ2-5	few	NA	CSASGPTTQYF	TGCAGTGCTAGTGGACCCACTACCCAGTACTTC
TRBV5-1	TRBJ1-6	many	NA	CASSYGQNSPLHF	TGCGCCAGCAGCTACGGACAGAATTCACCCCTCCACTTT
TRBV13	TRBJ2-7	many	NA	CASSLGGEQYF	TGTGCCAGCAGCTTAGGGGGCGAGCAGTACTTC
TRBV20-1	TRBJ1-3	many	NA	CSASVLSGNTIYF	TGCAGTGCTAGCGTCCTCTCTGGAAACACCATATATTTT
TRBV28	TRBJ2-5	NA	TRBD1	CASSDRDGETQYF	TGTGCCAGCAGCGACAGGGATGGAGAGACCCAGTACTTC
TRBV7-8	TRBJ2-3	NA	NA	CASSFDRAFADTQYF	TGTGCCAGCAGCTTCGACAGAGCCTTTGCAGATACGCAGTATTTT
TRBV30	TRBJ1-5	many	TRBD1	CAWCGGQGGNQPQHF	TGTGCCTGGTGCGGAGGACAGGGCGGCAATCAGCCCCAGCATTTT
TRBV7-9	TRBJ2-7	few	TRBD1	CASSTAGQGSSYEQYF	TGTGCCAGCAGCACCGCAGGACAGGGAAGTTCCTACGAGCAGTACTTC
TRBV7-2	TRBJ2-2	NA	TRBD2	CASSLVGPSGANTGELFF	TGTGCCAGCAGCTTAGTGGGGCCTAGCGGGGCAAACACCGGGGAGCTGTTTTTT
TRBV20-1	TRBJ2-5	NA	NA	CSAPPTGPIETQYF	TGCAGTGCCCCGCCCACGGGGCCGATAGAGACCCAGTACTTC
TRBV5-1	TRBJ2-6	many	TRBD1	CASSLQGVSSGANVLTF	TGCGCCAGCAGCTTGCAGGGGGTGAGCTCTGGGGCCAACGTCCTGACTTTC
TRBV20-1	TRBJ1-2	many	NA	CSAREFGGNSYGYTF	TGCAGTGCTAGGGAGTTTGGAGGGAACTCCTATGGCTACACCTTC
TRBV11-2	TRBJ2-6	few	NA	CASSRNRAGANVLTF	TGTGCCAGCAGCCGGAACAGGGCTGGGGCCAACGTCCTGACTTTC
TRBV18	TRBJ2-3	many	TRBD1	CASSPYYTGTGGTDTQYF	TGTGCCAGCTCACCTTACTATACCGGGACAGGGGGCACAGATACGCAGTATTTT
TRBV29-1	TRBJ1-2	NA	NA	CSVEDRARGIGYTF	TGCAGCGTTGAAGATCGGGCTCGGGGGATCGGCTACACCTTC
TRBV18	TRBJ2-7	NA	NA	CASSPLPDLGGQNYEQYF	TGTGCCAGCTCACCCTTACCAGATTTGGGGGGGCAGAACTACGAGCAGTACTTC
TRBV5-1	TRBJ1-3	many	TRBD1	CASSGGQGHTIYF	TGCGCCAGCAGCGGCGGACAGGGGCACACCATATATTTT
TRBV10-3	TRBJ2-3	many	NA	CAISESVEADTQYF	TGTGCCATCAGTGAGTCTGTCGAGGCAGATACGCAGTATTTT
TRBV6-1	TRBJ2-2	many	NA	CASSRGNTGELFF	TGTGCCAGCAGCCGGGGGAACACCGGGGAGCTGTTTTTT
TRBV5-8	TRBJ1-5	many	NA	CASGVRPNQPQHF	TGTGCCAGCGGCGTGCGGCCCAATCAGCCCCAGCATTTT
TRBV2	TRBJ1-1	few	TRBD1	CASSAGTENTEAFF	TGTGCCAGCAGCGCCGGGACAGAGAACACTGAAGCTTTCTTT
TRBV20-1	TRBJ1-4	few	NA	CSADGEGGLFF	TGCAGTGCCGACGGAGAGGGGGGACTGTTTTTT
TRBV29-1	TRBJ2-7	many	NA	CSVERAVAGEQYF	TGCAGCGTTGAGCGGGCCGTGGCAGGCGAGCAGTACTTC
TRBV5-1	TRBJ1-2	few	TRBD1	CASRLLGQGAGGYTF	TGCGCCAGCAGGCTCTTGGGACAGGGGGCAGGTGGCTACACCTTC
TRBV7-8	TRBJ2-3	many	NA	CASSLIDTQYF	TGTGCCAGCAGCTTAATAGATACGCAGTATTTT
TRBV30	TRBJ2-2	few	NA	CAWRPYGGQGGELFF	TGTGCCTGGAGGCCCTACGGGGGGCAAGGCGGGGAGCTGTTTTTT
TRBV25-1	TRBJ2-2	many	NA	CASSEQVLTGELFF	TGTGCCAGCAGTGAACAGGTCCTCACCGGGGAGCTGTTTTTT
TRBV7-7	TRBJ2-3	few	NA	CASSLGASPSTDTQYF	TGTGCTAGCAGCTTAGGGGCTAGTCCTAGCACAGATACGCAGTATTTT